One T cell receptor (beta chain) is described in this entry. This clonotype occurred many times. Its target antigen remains unknown. No base-level quality is on record; no much larger clone is a single base apart. This sample is drawn from a study of T cells after yellow fever vaccination (dated by TCRdb to the late 2010s). Turning to the overall study: Libraries from fractions with low cell numbers were prepared with the SMART-Seq v4 Ultra Low Input RNA kit. Blood was drawn at multiple timepoints before and after primary and secondary immunization, with bulk PBMC replicates and cell subsets isolated. Two healthy male donors made up the cohort, one aged 18 to 29 years and the other aged 30 to 39 years. To follow T-cell clones before and after both primary and booster YFV17D yellow fever vaccination, bulk TCR alpha and beta repertoires underwent longitudinal sequencing. Results and caveats for the whole study, not just this receptor: FACS-sorted repertoires could contain abundant contaminating clonotypes from the bulk population, so computational filtering was required. The secondary T-cell response was found to be weaker but faster than the primary response, with a peak reached on day 5 rather than on day 15. A small share of clonotypes was detected in both CD4 and CD8 compartments, with the overlap likely arising from convergent recombination. Only a couple of donors were included in the study, so the extent to which the findings can be generalized is limited. Most clones expanded after primary vaccination were re-detected after the booster (almost 97% of CD4 and around 88% of CD8), suggesting broad memory maintenance.

The treatment or condition label here, explained by the study, means: live attenuated yellow fever vaccine strain. At each blood-draw timepoint, two biological replicates of bulk PBMCs were collected. PBMCs were isolated from peripheral blood using a standard Ficoll-Paque protocol. RNA was extracted with TriZol from bulk PBMCs, CD4 and CD8 fractions, and dextramer-positive and dextramer-negative fractions. There are 12 amino acids in the CDR3, from cysteine to phenylalanine inclusive. Only the CDR3 portion is preserved as DNA: 36 bases, with reading frame beginning at the first base. The germline V gene encodes CDR1 SGDLS and CDR2 YYNGEE. Relative to germline, V is 2 bases shorter and J is 6 bases shorter, with 3 bases between their ends. Sequencing was performed on an Illumina NovaSeq 6000. TCR cDNA was synthesized by 5'RACE template switching, through which a universal primer site and unique molecular identifiers were introduced. cDNA synthesis was primed from both the TCR alpha and TCR beta constant segments. Two PCR steps were used to amplify libraries, with sample barcodes and sequencing adapters being added in the second step. Sequencing of libraries was done on Illumina HiSeq 2500 (2x100 bp) or NovaSeq (2x150 bp). On the study's bioinformatics: MIGEC handled demultiplexing of reads and collapsing into UMI consensus sequences, while MiXCR performed V(D)J alignment. Using edgeR on replicate PBMC samples, clonotypes were called vaccine-responding if FDR was below 0.01 and the log2 fold change was above 5 up to day 15. Each bulk clonotype received a CD4 or CD8 identity based on whether the sequenced CD4 or CD8 repertoire contained that clonotype at higher abundance. TCRdb ran its own pipeline on the public reads, namely fastp trimming at Q25 and MiXCR clone calling, and kept in-frame beta chains. Each record represents a unique CDR3 protein, reported with the most common genes and DNA among its rows. TCRdb, rather than the study authors, made the V and J calls. The sample table holds a few hundred thousand distinct CDR3 sequences, of which roughly 20% were seen once. Roughly a sixth of the sample belongs to the ten largest clones.

The sequence came from a man aged 18 to 35 who received the YFV17D yellow fever vaccine. The sequencing here drew on PBMCs, taken before the yellow fever booster vaccination. The sequence links TRBV9 to TRBJ1-6; the D gene is unclear. The DNA is as follows: TGTGCCAGCAGCGTGCCTAATTCACCCCTCCACTTT. This translates into CASSVPNSPLHF.